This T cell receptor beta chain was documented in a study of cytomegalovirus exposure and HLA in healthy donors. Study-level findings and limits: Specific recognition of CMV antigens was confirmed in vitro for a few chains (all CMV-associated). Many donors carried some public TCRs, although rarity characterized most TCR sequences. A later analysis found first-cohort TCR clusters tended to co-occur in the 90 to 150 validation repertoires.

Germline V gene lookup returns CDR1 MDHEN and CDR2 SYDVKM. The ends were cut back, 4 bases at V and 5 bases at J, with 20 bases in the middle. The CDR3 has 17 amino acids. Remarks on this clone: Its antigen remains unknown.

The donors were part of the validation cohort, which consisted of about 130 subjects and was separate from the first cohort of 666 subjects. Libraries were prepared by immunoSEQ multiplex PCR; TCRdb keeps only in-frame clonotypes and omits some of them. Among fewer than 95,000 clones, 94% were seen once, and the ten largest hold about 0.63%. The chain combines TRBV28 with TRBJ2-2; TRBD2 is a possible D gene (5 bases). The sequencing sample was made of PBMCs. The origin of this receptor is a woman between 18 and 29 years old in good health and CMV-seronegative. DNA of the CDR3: TGTGCCAGCAGTTCGGGGAGTGATCTTAAGAGTACCGGGGAGCTGTTTTTT. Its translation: CASSSGSDLKSTGELFF.